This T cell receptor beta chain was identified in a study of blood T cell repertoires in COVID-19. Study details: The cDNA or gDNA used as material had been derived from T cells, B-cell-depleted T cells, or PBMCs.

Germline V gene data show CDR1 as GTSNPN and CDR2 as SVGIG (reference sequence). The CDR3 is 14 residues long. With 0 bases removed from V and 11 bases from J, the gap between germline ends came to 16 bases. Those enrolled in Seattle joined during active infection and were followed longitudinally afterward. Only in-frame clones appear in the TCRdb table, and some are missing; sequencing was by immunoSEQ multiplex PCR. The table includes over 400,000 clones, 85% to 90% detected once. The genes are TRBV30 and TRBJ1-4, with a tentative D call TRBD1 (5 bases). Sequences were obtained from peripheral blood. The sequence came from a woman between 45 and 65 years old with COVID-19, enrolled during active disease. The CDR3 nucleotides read TGTGCCTGGAGTGTACGGGTTCTGGAGGGGAAACTGTTTTTT. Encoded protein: CAWSVRVLEGKLFF.